This entry features one T cell receptor beta chain sequence. This specimen belongs to a study of blood T cell repertoires in COVID-19. Study overall: Samples came from the United States, Italy and Spain, spanning acute and convalescent COVID-19. The cDNA or gDNA used as material had been derived from T cells, B-cell-depleted T cells, or PBMCs.

The protocol was immunoSEQ multiplex PCR, while the TCRdb copy is restricted to in-frame clones and leaves out a portion. The sample consists of about 66,000 clones, around 82% of them appearing once. The TCR sequence derives from a man aged 55 to 70 with acute or convalescent COVID-19. Sequenced: peripheral blood.

In DNA form, the CDR3 reads TGTGCCAGTAGTGCCGGGGGTCGGGGTGGCAATGAGCAGTTCTTC. It codes for CASSAGGRGGNEQFF. The V gene is TRBV19, the J gene TRBJ2-1; D might be TRBD2 (6 bases). The CDR3 spans 15 residues. The V end was cut by 5 bases, the J end by 6 bases, with 17 bases between. Germline V gene sequence: CDR1 LNHDA, CDR2 SQIVND (reference sequence).